The 9 T cell receptor beta chains below all came from one sample that was sequenced in a study of OX40 agonist ivuxolimab in advanced cancers. Produced via immunoSEQ multiplex PCR; TCRdb's table is partial and in-frame only. The sample lists 55,000 to 70,000 clones, nearly 85% occurring once. The sequencing used CD4+ or CD8+ T cells sorted from blood, collected in a trial of the OX40 agonist ivuxolimab. All receptors derive from an adult with an advanced solid tumor such as melanoma, head and neck, liver or kidney cancer.

V gene TRBV19 combines with J gene TRBJ1-5, with D maybe TRBD1 (5 bases). Germline CDR1 reads LNHDA; CDR2 reads SQIVND (reference sequence). Trimming pared 5 bases from V and 8 bases from J, leaving 16 bases between. The CDR3 is 14 residues long. The CDR3 sequence: CASSGNQGREPQHF. CDR3 nucleotides: TGTGCCAGTAGTGGAAACCAAGGCAGGGAGCCCCAGCATTTT.

V and J are TRBV7-8 and TRBJ2-2, with 7 bases fitting TRBD2. Looked up from germline, CDR1 is SGHVS and CDR2 is FQNEAQ. The V gene end was trimmed by 5 bases and the J gene end by 0 bases; junction bases not matched to a gene: 6. The CDR3 is made up of 16 amino acids. CDR3 protein: CASSARGDSNTGELFF. CDR3 DNA: TGTGCCAGCAGCGCCCGGGGGGATTCGAACACCGGGGAGCTGTTTTTT. Filled out from reference TRBV7-8 and TRBJ2-2, the complete variable domain reads GAGVSQSPRYKVAKRGQDVALRCDPISGHVSLFWYQQALGQGPEFLTYFQNEAQLDKSGLPSDRFFAERPEGSVSTLKIQRTQQEDSAVYLCASSARGDSNTGELFFGEGSRLTVL.

The chain uses TRBV5-1 and TRBJ2-5; D might be TRBD2 (5 bases). With 4 bases removed from V and 3 bases from J, the gap between germline ends came to 16 bases. Looked up from germline, CDR1 is SGHRS and CDR2 is YFSETQ. This CDR3 region has 15 residues. The CDR3 sequence: CASSRRVNGEETQYF. The CDR3 DNA reads TGCGCCAGCAGCCGTCGGGTGAACGGGGAAGAGACCCAGTACTTC.

The V and J genes are TRBV30 and TRBJ1-6, with 12 bases matching TRBD1. The length of the CDR3 is 16 residues. Germline V CDR1 and CDR2: GTSNPN, SVGIG (reference sequence). With V trimmed by 3 bases and J by 5 bases, 5 bases remained unmatched. CDR3 sequence: CAWRGDRGRHNSPLHF. In DNA form, the CDR3 reads TGTGCCTGGAGGGGGGACAGGGGGCGGCATAATTCACCCCTCCACTTT.

V is TRBV4-2 and J is TRBJ2-5; maybe TRBD1 (5 bases). The CDR3 runs 14 residues. Trimming cost V 1 base and J 5 bases, with 11 bases left between them. Looked up from germline, CDR1 is LGHNA and CDR2 is YNFKEQ. CDR3 nucleotides: TGTGCCAGCAGCCAAGTTGGGTACAGGGAGACCCAGTACTTC. Protein sequence: CASSQVGYRETQYF.

The chain joins TRBV11-3 to TRBJ2-2; perhaps TRBD1 as D (6 bases). The CDR3 runs to 12 residues. Per the germline V gene, CDR1 is SGHNT and CDR2 is YENEEA. The germline V and J ends were trimmed by 5 bases and 7 bases, with 8 bases remaining between them. The chain's CDR3 is CASSQGLGELFF. The CDR3 DNA is TGTGCCAGCAGCCAGGGGCTCGGGGAGCTGTTTTTT. Full variable domain (rest looked up from reference TRBV11-3 and TRBJ2-2): EAGVVQSPRYKIIEKKQPVAFWCNPISGHNTLYWYLQNLGQGPELLIRYENEEAVDDSQLPKDRFSAERLKGVDSTLKIQPAELGDSAVYLCASSQGLGELFFGEGSRLTVL.

The rearrangement links TRBV28 to TRBJ1-2; 7 positions agree with TRBD1. Germline lookup yields CDR1 MDHEN and CDR2 SYDVKM. After removal of 6 bases from V and 7 bases from J, the junction contained 8 bases not matched to a gene. The CDR3 is made up of 13 amino acids. CDR3: CASSERQGFGYTF. The CDR3 DNA reads TGTGCCAGCAGCGAGAGACAGGGTTTTGGCTACACCTTC.

The chain has TRBV6-6 and TRBJ1-4; D is possibly TRBD1 (5 bases). The CDR3 runs to 13 residues. The germline V and J ends were trimmed by 2 bases and 8 bases, with 9 bases remaining between them. Germline-derived CDR1 and CDR2 are MNHNY and SVGAGI (reference sequence). The CDR3 DNA reads as TGTGCCAGCAGTTACCTGACAGTCGAAAAACTGTTTTTT. Its protein is CASSYLTVEKLFF.

The V gene is TRBV30, the J gene TRBJ2-7, with 9 bases fitting TRBD2. The CDR3 spans 14 residues. Trimming at V came to 5 bases and at J to 1 base, leaving 6 bases not matched to a gene. The germline V gene encodes CDR1 GTSNPN and CDR2 SVGIG (reference sequence). The CDR3: CAWAWSGGSYEQYF. The CDR3 bases are TGTGCCTGGGCCTGGAGCGGGGGGTCCTACGAGCAGTACTTC.